The clone carrying this T cell receptor (beta chain) was seen a single time. TCRdb keeps only in-frame clones here, not all; method: immunoSEQ multiplex PCR. The top ten clones hold approximately 1.1% of a sample with tens of thousands of clones, less than 95% of them seen once. The record originates from a study of T cells in localized non-small cell lung cancer. CDR1 is SGHRS, CDR2 YFSETQ, per germline. The CDR3 extends over 15 amino acids. Losses at the gene ends were 1 base for V and 3 bases for J; bases not matched to a gene: 6. This clonotype was obtained from a woman aged 40-70 years with stage I lung adenocarcinoma. This chain joins TRBV5-1 and TRBJ2-7, with 8 positions matching TRBD2. This specimen was peripheral blood, taken before any cancer treatment. DNA of the CDR3: TGCGCCAGCAGCTTGTCTAGCGGGCAAATCTACGAGCAGTACTTC. This gives the protein CASSLSSGQIYEQYF.